This T cell receptor (beta chain) came from a study of vaccination and CD4 T cells after COVID-19. The overall study: Median time from COVID diagnosis to post-COVID sampling was over 95 days (35 to 161). The post-vaccine samples came a median 72 days after dose two (range 14 to 241). Study-level results: SARS-CoV-2-reactive clonotypes rose nonsignificantly, with the median going from about 20 to 38.

The V end lost 0 bases, the J end lost 3 bases, and 9 bases lay between the germline ends. The CDR3 is 14 residues long. The germline V gene encodes CDR1 SGHNT and CDR2 YYREEE (reference sequence). This clonotype has just a few counts. What it recognizes is unknown. Time point reported: late sampling 161 to 241 days after vaccination in three convalescent patients. TCRdb reprocessed the PCR reads via MiXCR and lists one record per CDR3 protein. The sample contains some 40,000 distinct CDR3 sequences, 36% of which appear only once. Here the sequenced sample was CD4+ T cells from blood, taken about 7 months after SARS-CoV-2 vaccination. The sequence was collected from a human donor who had recovered from COVID-19. V and J are TRBV5-4 and TRBJ1-2, with a tentative D call TRBD1 (5 bases). The CDR3 nucleotides are TGTGCCAGCAGCTTGGGGGGGACGGACTATGGCTACACCTTC. Translation: CASSLGGTDYGYTF.